There are a few counts of the clone carrying this TCR beta chain. What it recognizes is unknown. V shed 5 bases, J shed 4 bases, and the junction held 5 bases outside the gene matches. CDR3 length: 13 residues. From germline, CDR1 is MGHDK and CDR2 SYGVNS. TCRdb fed the 5' RACE reads into MiXCR, producing one record per CDR3 protein. The sample carries 210,000 or so distinct CDR3 sequences, about 10% recorded once. These data are taken from a study of T-cell memory formation after mild COVID-19. General study results and limits: Clones that contracted from day 15 to 85 had balanced CD4/CD8; later expanders were CD4+ biased. Among CD4+ contracting clones, most were CM and EM, and CD8+ ones EMRA.

Input material: PBMCs or a T cell subset sorted from them (not recorded which). This TCR came from a man aged 18 to 35 who had mild COVID-19 (a few samples of this study predate the infection). Cell type and time point are not known. The V call is TRBV25-1, the J call TRBJ2-7; 7 bases match TRBD1. As DNA, the CDR3 is TGTGCCAGCAGTACCGGGACAGATTACGAGCAGTACTTC. Translated, it gives CASSTGTDYEQYF.